A selection of T cell receptor beta chains follows, all from one sample in a study of CD8 T cells in ankylosing spondylitis. TCRdb fed the 5' RACE reads into MiXCR, producing one record per CDR3 protein. The sample holds roughly 400,000 distinct CDR3 sequences, around 20% seen once. The source material was blood, either unsorted or a sorted T cell fraction (not recorded which). These receptors came from a male donor with ankylosing spondylitis. The CDR3 runs from the conserved cysteine through the conserved F or W. The D gene is left open where the match is weak. Size is stated for part of the rows, as once, few or many counts, or as a class when the clone is expanded.

v_gene	j_gene	d_gene	abundance	CDR3aa	CDR3nt
TRBV10-3	TRBJ2-3	TRBD2	many	CAISERERGDTDTQYF	TGTGCCATCAGTGAGCGTGAGCGGGGGGACACAGATACGCAGTATTTT
TRBV5-1	TRBJ1-2	NA	NA	CASSLVGNGGYTF	TGCGCCAGCAGCTTGGTCGGTAATGGGGGCTACACCTTC
TRBV28	TRBJ1-6	NA	few	CASSFLGGNSPLHF	TGTGCCAGCAGTTTTTTGGGCGGAAATTCACCCCTCCACTTT
TRBV3-1	TRBJ2-6	TRBD2	NA	CASSQTSGSGGANVLTF	TGTGCCAGCAGTCAGACTAGCGGGAGCGGTGGGGCCAACGTCCTGACTTTC
TRBV28	TRBJ1-5	NA	few	CASTAGSVQPQHF	TGTGCCAGCACCGCAGGCTCCGTTCAGCCCCAGCATTTT
TRBV4-1	TRBJ1-2	NA	few	CASSQGIQEGNYGYTF	TGCGCCAGCAGCCAAGGGATCCAGGAAGGGAACTATGGCTACACCTTC
TRBV20-1	TRBJ2-1	NA	NA	CSAPTWGRVNEQFF	TGCAGTGCCCCGACGTGGGGGCGGGTCAATGAGCAGTTCTTC
TRBV19	TRBJ2-1	NA	few	CASNKPSSYNEQFF	TGTGCCAGTAACAAGCCTAGCTCCTACAATGAGCAGTTCTTC
TRBV12-3/TRBV12-4	TRBJ2-3	NA	NA	CASNPTGIGRKDTQYF	TGTGCCAGCAACCCCACAGGGATCGGTAGAAAGGATACGCAGTATTTT
TRBV27	TRBJ1-1	NA	few	CASSLSAGTFGNTEAFF	TGTGCCAGCAGTTTATCGGCAGGTACCTTCGGGAACACTGAAGCTTTCTTT
TRBV20-1	TRBJ2-3	NA	NA	CSARDSRGSGTDTQYF	TGCAGTGCTAGAGATAGTAGGGGTTCCGGCACAGATACGCAGTATTTT
TRBV28	TRBJ2-7	TRBD2	many	CASKAGGLSSYEQYF	TGTGCCAGCAAAGCGGGAGGCTTAAGCTCCTACGAGCAGTACTTC
TRBV20-1	TRBJ2-3	NA	NA	CSASERRTDTQYF	TGCAGTGCTAGCGAGCGACGGACAGATACGCAGTATTTT
TRBV6-1	TRBJ1-4	TRBD1	few	CASGDRQGSNEKLFF	TGTGCCAGCGGTGACCGACAGGGGTCTAATGAAAAACTGTTTTTT
TRBV19	TRBJ1-6	NA	few	CASSGRNNSPLHF	TGTGCCAGTAGCGGACGGAATAATTCACCCCTCCACTTT
TRBV29-1	TRBJ2-1	NA	many	CSGEGVYNEQFF	TGCAGCGGAGAAGGGGTATACAATGAGCAGTTCTTC
TRBV18	TRBJ2-1	TRBD1	NA	CASSPGQGYGEQFF	TGTGCCAGCTCACCGGGACAGGGGTATGGTGAGCAGTTCTTC
TRBV12-3/TRBV12-4	TRBJ2-7	NA	NA	CASSSPTGSVFETYF	TGTGCCAGCAGCTCCCCCACGGGATCGGTATTTGAAACGTACTTC
TRBV6-1	TRBJ2-3	NA	NA	CASRPRRDGTDTQYF	TGTGCCAGCAGGCCCAGGCGGGACGGCACAGATACGCAGTATTTT
TRBV5-1	TRBJ2-7	TRBD1	NA	CASSGRQGARYEQYF	TGCGCCAGCAGCGGAAGACAGGGGGCGCGCTACGAGCAGTACTTC
TRBV20-1	TRBJ2-5	TRBD2	NA	CSASWRERDQYF	TGCAGTGCCTCGTGGCGGGAGAGGGACCAGTACTTC
TRBV20-1	TRBJ2-1	NA	NA	CSTSNGQLYNEQFF	TGCAGTACCTCAAATGGGCAGCTTTACAATGAGCAGTTCTTC
TRBV28	TRBJ2-3	NA	many	CASRRAVSTDTQYF	TGTGCCAGCAGGCGCGCGGTTAGCACAGATACGCAGTATTTT
TRBV29-1	TRBJ2-3	TRBD2	few	CSVDPSGSSDTQYF	TGCAGCGTTGACCCTAGCGGGAGCTCAGATACGCAGTATTTT
TRBV30	TRBJ2-7	TRBD1	NA	CAWSYGQARNEQYF	TGTGCCTGGAGTTACGGACAGGCGAGGAACGAGCAGTACTTC
TRBV7-9	TRBJ2-2	TRBD2	few	CASSREAGGAGELFF	TGTGCCAGCAGTCGTGAAGCGGGAGGGGCCGGGGAGCTGTTTTTT
TRBV10-3	TRBJ1-1	NA	NA	CAIRAGTNTEAFF	TGTGCCATCAGAGCCGGGACAAACACTGAAGCTTTCTTT
TRBV7-3	TRBJ2-3	NA	NA	CASSLKGADTQYF	TGTGCCAGCAGCTTAAAAGGGGCAGATACGCAGTATTTT
TRBV11-2	TRBJ2-2	NA	NA	CASSPNRVSNTGELFF	TGTGCCAGCAGCCCAAATAGGGTATCGAACACCGGGGAGCTGTTTTTT
TRBV29-1	TRBJ2-1	NA	NA	CSVLPGAYNEQFF	TGCAGCGTTTTGCCGGGGGCTTACAATGAGCAGTTCTTC
TRBV18	TRBJ2-7	TRBD2	few	CASSPRTSLSDEQYF	TGTGCCAGCTCACCGCGGACTAGTCTATCTGACGAGCAGTACTTC
TRBV28	TRBJ2-7	NA	few	CASGAAGVPLWEQYF	TGTGCCAGCGGGGCGGCTGGAGTCCCCTTGTGGGAGCAGTACTTC
TRBV28	TRBJ1-5	NA	NA	CASRGRVEPQHF	TGTGCCAGCAGGGGACGAGTGGAGCCCCAGCATTTT
TRBV5-1	TRBJ2-7	NA	NA	CASSLASPTYEQYF	TGCGCCAGCAGCTTGGCCAGTCCGACCTACGAGCAGTACTTC
TRBV28	TRBJ2-7	TRBD1	NA	CASSSPERTGLYEQYF	TGTGCCAGCAGTTCGCCCGAACGGACAGGTCTCTACGAGCAGTACTTC
TRBV7-2	TRBJ2-1	NA	NA	CASTLAEGSYNEQFF	TGTGCCAGCACCTTGGCGGAGGGCTCCTACAATGAGCAGTTCTTC
TRBV12-3/TRBV12-4	TRBJ1-2	TRBD1	many	CASNFRGQAWGDGYTF	TGTGCCAGCAATTTCCGCGGACAGGCCTGGGGGGATGGCTACACCTTC
TRBV19	TRBJ2-1	NA	NA	CATASGQIYNEQFF	TGTGCCACTGCCTCGGGGCAGATCTACAATGAGCAGTTCTTC
TRBV3-1	TRBJ1-1	NA	NA	CASSQGTALAFF	TGTGCCAGCAGCCAAGGGACCGCTTTAGCTTTCTTT
TRBV28	TRBJ1-2	NA	NA	CASLGVGYRYTF	TGTGCCAGTTTGGGGGTGGGGTATCGCTACACCTTC
TRBV5-1	TRBJ2-2	NA	many	CASSLAPSNTGELFF	TGCGCCAGCAGCTTGGCTCCTAGCAACACCGGGGAGCTGTTTTTT
TRBV19	TRBJ2-1	TRBD2	few	CASSSRASGGNEQFF	TGTGCCAGTTCCTCTCGCGCTAGCGGGGGTAATGAGCAGTTCTTC